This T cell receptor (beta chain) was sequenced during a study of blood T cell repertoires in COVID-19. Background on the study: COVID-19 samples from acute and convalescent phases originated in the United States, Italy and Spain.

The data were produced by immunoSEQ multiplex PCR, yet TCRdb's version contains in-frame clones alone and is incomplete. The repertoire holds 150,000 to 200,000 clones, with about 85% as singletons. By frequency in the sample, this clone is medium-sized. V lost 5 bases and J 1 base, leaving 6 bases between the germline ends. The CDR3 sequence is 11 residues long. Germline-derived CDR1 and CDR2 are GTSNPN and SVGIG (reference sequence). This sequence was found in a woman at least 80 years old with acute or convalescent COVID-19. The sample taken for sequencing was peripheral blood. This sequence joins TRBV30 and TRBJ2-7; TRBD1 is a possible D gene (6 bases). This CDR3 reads CAWGQSYEQYF. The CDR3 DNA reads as TGTGCCTGGGGACAGTCCTACGAGCAGTACTTC.